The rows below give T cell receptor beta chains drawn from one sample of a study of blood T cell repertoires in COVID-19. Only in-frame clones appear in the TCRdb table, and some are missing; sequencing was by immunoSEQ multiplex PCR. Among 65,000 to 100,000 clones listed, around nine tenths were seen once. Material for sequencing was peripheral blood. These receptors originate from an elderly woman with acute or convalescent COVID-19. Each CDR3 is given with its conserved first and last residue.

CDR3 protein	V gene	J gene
CASRLARYNEQFF	TRBV6-5	TRBJ2-1
CASSLWGTGEADTQYF	TRBV18	TRBJ2-3
CAWSTGTGRNQPQHF	TRBV30	TRBJ1-5
CASSVELAGDEQFF	TRBV9	TRBJ2-1
CTAPQTVDQPQHF	TRBV1	TRBJ1-5
CASSFVSGEASSPLHF	TRBV5-4	TRBJ1-6
CASSLDRQGAYGYTF	TRBV7-2	TRBJ1-2
CASSISGTGWETQYF	TRBV5-4	TRBJ2-5
CASSAFGTGKLKNIQYF	TRBV19	TRBJ2-4
CASSLNPSGSGETQYF	TRBV5-1	TRBJ2-5
CATSDEDTFQETQYF	TRBV24-1	TRBJ2-5
CASSPGGYNTGELFF	TRBV5-6	TRBJ2-2
CASSGTSGRGQETQYF	TRBV5-5	TRBJ2-5
CASSFTGISYEQYF	TRBV5-6	TRBJ2-7
CASSEASGISYEQYF	TRBV28	TRBJ2-7
CASSTGLAGSWGTGELFF	TRBV7-3	TRBJ2-2
CASSAGDRGYQETQYF	TRBV6-1	TRBJ2-5
CASSEPGLAGGSVNEQFF	TRBV6-4	TRBJ2-1
CASRSTTGGPYGYTF	TRBV6-6	TRBJ1-2
CASRRLFSGQLNTEAFF	TRBV6-6	TRBJ1-1
CASSKAAVNQPQHF	TRBV7-2	TRBJ1-5
CASSQEGRGWVTDTQYF	TRBV3-1/TRBV3-2	TRBJ2-3
CASRTGENTEAFF	TRBV4-1	TRBJ1-1
CASSTTGLRTGELFF	TRBV5-1	TRBJ2-2
CASSLESAGELFF	TRBV11-3	TRBJ2-2
CAGRQYHGYTF	TRBV2	TRBJ1-2
CASSQGRGRATF	TRBV3-1/TRBV3-2	TRBJ1-2
CASSPADGRETLHF	TRBV5-5	TRBJ1-6
CASSDRQGGSNTEAFF	TRBV2	TRBJ1-1
CASSRDIARETQYF	TRBV2	TRBJ2-5
CASSYGGSYEQYF	TRBV6-6	TRBJ2-7
CASSMGQGARSEKLFF	TRBV19	TRBJ1-4
CSGDRAETQYF	TRBV29-1	TRBJ2-5
CASSLAFTGELFF	TRBV12-3/TRBV12-4	TRBJ2-2
CATSRGSSYEQYF	TRBV15	TRBJ2-7
CASSLGQTYQETQYF	TRBV7-9	TRBJ2-5
CASSSQGARTEAFF	TRBV19	TRBJ1-1
CASSYKRTSDNEQFF	TRBV6-6	TRBJ2-1
CASSFGLAGLYEQYF	TRBV6-5	TRBJ2-7
CASSSGTGGSETQYF	TRBV5-5	TRBJ2-5
CASSPLNSVQEAFF	TRBV18	TRBJ1-1
CASRATLTGGGYTF	TRBV2	TRBJ1-2
CASSPGTSGSTDTQYF	TRBV7-3	TRBJ2-3
CASSQGLAGDTGELFF	TRBV5-4	TRBJ2-2
CASSLGWGGVRETQYF	TRBV27	TRBJ2-5
CASSISVSNQPQHF	TRBV19	TRBJ1-5
CSAEGDREEKLFF	TRBV29-1	TRBJ1-4
CASSSAGTFYNEQFF	TRBV9	TRBJ2-1
CASSLGIGNTIYF	TRBV7-3	TRBJ1-3
CAWSVDSQETQYF	TRBV30	TRBJ2-5
CASSSGTGTLHSPLHF	TRBV7-2	TRBJ1-6
CARFSTGGAINYGYTF	TRBV2	TRBJ1-2
CASSSGILGSTDTQYF	TRBV5-4	TRBJ2-3
CASNRGGMNTEAFF	TRBV7-2	TRBJ1-1
CASSHLGRGNTEAFF	TRBV4-2	TRBJ1-1